The source of this T cell receptor (beta chain) is a study of blood T cell repertoires in COVID-19. The CDR3 contains 15 residues. In germline, CDR1 is ENHRY, CDR2 SYGVKD. The germline V and J ends were trimmed by 4 bases and 0 bases, with 13 bases remaining between them. The Seattle site enrolled patients during active infection and followed them longitudinally. Some clones are missing from TCRdb's copy, which holds only in-frame ones; the method was immunoSEQ multiplex PCR. This sample carries about 160,000 clones, 70% to 85% of them seen once, and the ten largest clones take 5.5% to 8%. This receptor was taken from a man aged 80 or over with COVID-19, enrolled during active disease. The V call is TRBV10-3, the J call TRBJ2-7; D is possibly TRBD1 (6 bases). The source material was peripheral blood. DNA of the CDR3: TGTGCCATCAGTGGACCGGGACAAGTCTCCTACGAGCAGTACTTC. Translation gives CAISGPGQVSYEQYF.